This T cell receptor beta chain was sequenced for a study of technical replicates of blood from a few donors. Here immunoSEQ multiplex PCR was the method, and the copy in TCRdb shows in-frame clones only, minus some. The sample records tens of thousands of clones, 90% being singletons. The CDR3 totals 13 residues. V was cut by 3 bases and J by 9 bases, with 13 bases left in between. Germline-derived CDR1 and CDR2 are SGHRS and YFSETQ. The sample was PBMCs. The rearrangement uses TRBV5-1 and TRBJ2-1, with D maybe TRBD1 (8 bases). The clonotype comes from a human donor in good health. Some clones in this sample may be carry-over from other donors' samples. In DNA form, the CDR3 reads TGCGCCAGCAGCTCGGACAGGGAGGGTGAGCAGTTCTTC. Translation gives CASSSDREGEQFF. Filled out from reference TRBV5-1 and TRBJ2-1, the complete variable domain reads KAGVTQTPRYLIKTRGQQVTLSCSPISGHRSVSWYQQTPGQGLQFLFEYFSETQRNKGNFPGRFSGRQFSNSRSEMNVSTLELGDSALYLCASSSDREGEQFFGPGTRLTVL.